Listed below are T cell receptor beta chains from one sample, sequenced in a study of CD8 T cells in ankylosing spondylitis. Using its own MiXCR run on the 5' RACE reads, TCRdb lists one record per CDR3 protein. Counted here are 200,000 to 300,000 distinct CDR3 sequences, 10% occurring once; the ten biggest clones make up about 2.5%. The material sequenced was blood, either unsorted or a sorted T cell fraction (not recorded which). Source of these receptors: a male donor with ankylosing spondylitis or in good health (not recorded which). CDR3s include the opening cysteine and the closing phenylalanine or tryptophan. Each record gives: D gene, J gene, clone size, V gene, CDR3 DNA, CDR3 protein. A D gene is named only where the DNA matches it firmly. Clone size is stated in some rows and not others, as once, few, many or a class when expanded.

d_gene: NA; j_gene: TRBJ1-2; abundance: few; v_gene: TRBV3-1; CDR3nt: TGTGCCAGCAGCCAAGGGCAGGATAGCTATGGCTACACCTTC; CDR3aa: CASSQGQDSYGYTF
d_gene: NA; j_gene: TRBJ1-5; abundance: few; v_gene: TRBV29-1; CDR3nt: TGCAGCGTTGATGGAGGGGAAGGAGATCAGCCCCAGCATTTT; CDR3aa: CSVDGGEGDQPQHF
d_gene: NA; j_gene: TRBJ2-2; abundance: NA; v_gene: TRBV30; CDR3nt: TGTGCCTGGAGCCAGGGGATCCACACCGGGGAGCTGTTTTTT; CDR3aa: CAWSQGIHTGELFF
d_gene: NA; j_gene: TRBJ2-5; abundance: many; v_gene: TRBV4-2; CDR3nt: TGTGCCAGCAGCAACCTCAGTCTGGTACCCCAAGAGACCCAGTACTTC; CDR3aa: CASSNLSLVPQETQYF
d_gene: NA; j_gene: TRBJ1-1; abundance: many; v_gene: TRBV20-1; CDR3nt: TGCAGTGCTACGGGTTCGGGGGCTAGGACTGAAGCTTTCTTT; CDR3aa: CSATGSGARTEAFF
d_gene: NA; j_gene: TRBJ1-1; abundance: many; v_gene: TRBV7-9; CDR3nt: TGTGCCAGCAGTTCAAACAGGGAGAGAGCTTTCTTT; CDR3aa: CASSSNRERAFF
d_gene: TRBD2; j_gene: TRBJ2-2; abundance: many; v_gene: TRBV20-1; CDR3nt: TGCAGTGCTAGAGATCACCCGGGACTAGCGGCGAACACCGGGGAGCTGTTTTTT; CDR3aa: CSARDHPGLAANTGELFF
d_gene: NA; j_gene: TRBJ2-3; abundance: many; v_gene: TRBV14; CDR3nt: TGTGCCAGCAGCCAAACGGGGGTCCGAGATACGCAGTATTTT; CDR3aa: CASSQTGVRDTQYF
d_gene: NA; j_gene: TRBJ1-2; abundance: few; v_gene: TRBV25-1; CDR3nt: TGTGCCAGTGCCCCGGCAGGCTATGGCTACACCTTC; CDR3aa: CASAPAGYGYTF
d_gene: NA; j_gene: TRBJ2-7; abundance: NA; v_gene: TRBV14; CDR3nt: TGTGCCAGCAGCAAACTGGTGGAGGGGTACGAGCAGTACTTC; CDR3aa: CASSKLVEGYEQYF
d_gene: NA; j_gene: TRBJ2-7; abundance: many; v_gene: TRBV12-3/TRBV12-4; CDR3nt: TGTGCCAGCAGTCCTCCCGACAGGGAGGAAGAGCAGTACTTC; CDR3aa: CASSPPDREEEQYF
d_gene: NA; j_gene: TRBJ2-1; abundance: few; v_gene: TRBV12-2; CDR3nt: TGTGCAAGTCGCTTAGAGGGAGGGGGGGACAGAGAGCAGTTCTTC; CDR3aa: CASRLEGGGDREQFF
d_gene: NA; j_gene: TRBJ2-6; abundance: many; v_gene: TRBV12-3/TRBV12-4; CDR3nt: TGTGCCAGCAGTTTAAGGACGGCTGGGGCCAACGTCCTGACTTTC; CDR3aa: CASSLRTAGANVLTF
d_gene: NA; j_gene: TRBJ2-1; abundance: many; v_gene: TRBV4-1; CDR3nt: TGCGCCAGCAGCCAAGATAGAGTCGGGAAGGGGGGACCTTACAATGAGCAGTTCTTC; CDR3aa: CASSQDRVGKGGPYNEQFF
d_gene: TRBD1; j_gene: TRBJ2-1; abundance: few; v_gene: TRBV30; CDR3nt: TGTGCCTGGAGTACAAGGGGGCGAGGGCAGTTCTTC; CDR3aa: CAWSTRGRGQFF
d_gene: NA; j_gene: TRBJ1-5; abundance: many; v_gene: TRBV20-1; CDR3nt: TGCAGTGCTAGAGACTCAAGCAATCAGCCCCAGCATTTT; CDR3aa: CSARDSSNQPQHF
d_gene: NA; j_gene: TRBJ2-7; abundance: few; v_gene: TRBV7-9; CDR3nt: TGTGCCAGCAGCTTAGCTTGGTCGGGAGACCCCTCCTACGAGCAGTACTTC; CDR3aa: CASSLAWSGDPSYEQYF
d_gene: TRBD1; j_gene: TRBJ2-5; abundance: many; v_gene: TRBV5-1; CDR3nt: TGCGCCAGCAGCTCGACAGGGACGTGGGAGACCCAGTACTTC; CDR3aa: CASSSTGTWETQYF
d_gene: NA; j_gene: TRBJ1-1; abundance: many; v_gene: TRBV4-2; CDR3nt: TGTGCCAGCAGCCAAGGGGGGAAGAGGGTGAACACTGAAGCTTTCTTT; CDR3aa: CASSQGGKRVNTEAFF
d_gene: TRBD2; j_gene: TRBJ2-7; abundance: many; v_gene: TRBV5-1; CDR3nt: TGCGCCAGCGGAACTAGCGGAACCTACGAGCAGTACTTC; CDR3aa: CASGTSGTYEQYF
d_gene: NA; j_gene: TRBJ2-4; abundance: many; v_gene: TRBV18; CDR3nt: TGTGCCAGCTCACTCCAGGGTACATTAGCCAAAAACATTCAGTACTTC; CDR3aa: CASSLQGTLAKNIQYF
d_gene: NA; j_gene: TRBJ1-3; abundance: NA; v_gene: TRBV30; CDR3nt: TGTGCCTGGAGCGTGTCTGGAAACACCATATATTTT; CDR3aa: CAWSVSGNTIYF
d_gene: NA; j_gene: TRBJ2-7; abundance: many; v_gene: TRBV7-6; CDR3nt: TGTGCCAGCAGCTTAGGTCCGATCTACGAGCAGTACTTC; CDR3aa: CASSLGPIYEQYF
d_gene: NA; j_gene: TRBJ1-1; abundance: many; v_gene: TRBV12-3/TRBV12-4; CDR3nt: TGTGCCAGCTGCGAAATGGCGGCCCCCAACACTGAAGCTTTCTTT; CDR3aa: CASCEMAAPNTEAFF
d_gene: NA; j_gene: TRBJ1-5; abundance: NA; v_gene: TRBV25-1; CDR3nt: TGTGCCAGCAGTGGGCGGGAGGGAAGGGTGGATCAGCCCCAGCATTTT; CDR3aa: CASSGREGRVDQPQHF
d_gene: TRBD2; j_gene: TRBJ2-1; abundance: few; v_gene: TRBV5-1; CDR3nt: TGCGCCAGCAGCTTGAGGGGACTAGCGGGCGACAATGAGCAGTTCTTC; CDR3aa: CASSLRGLAGDNEQFF
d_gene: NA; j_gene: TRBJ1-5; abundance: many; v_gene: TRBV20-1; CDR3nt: TGCAGTGCTAGAGATGAGCAGGGTTATCAGCCCCAGCATTTT; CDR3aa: CSARDEQGYQPQHF
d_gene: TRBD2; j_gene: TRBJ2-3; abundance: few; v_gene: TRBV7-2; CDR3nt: TGTGCCAGCAGCCTAGCGGGAGGACACACAGATACGCAGTATTTT; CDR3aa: CASSLAGGHTDTQYF
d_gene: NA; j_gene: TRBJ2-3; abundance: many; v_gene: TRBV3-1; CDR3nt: TGTGCCAGCAGCCAAGATTACCTAGCCCAATATACGCAGTATTTT; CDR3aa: CASSQDYLAQYTQYF
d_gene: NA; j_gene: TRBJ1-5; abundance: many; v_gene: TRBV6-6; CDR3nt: TGTGCCAGCAGGCGGGTGGGACAGCCCCAGCATTTT; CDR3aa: CASRRVGQPQHF
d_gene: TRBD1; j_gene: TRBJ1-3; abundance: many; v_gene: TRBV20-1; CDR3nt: TGCAGTGCGACCACCGGGACAGGGGCCTTGCTCCCTGGAAACACCATATATTTT; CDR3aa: CSATTGTGALLPGNTIYF
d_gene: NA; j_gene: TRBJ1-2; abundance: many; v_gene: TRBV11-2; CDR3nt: TGTGCCAGCAGCTTAGGAGAACAGGGCCAGGGAGGCTACACCTTC; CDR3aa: CASSLGEQGQGGYTF
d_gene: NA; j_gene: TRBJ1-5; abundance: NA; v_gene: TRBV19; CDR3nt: TGTGCCAGTAGTATGGGGGGAAATCAGCCCCAGCATTTT; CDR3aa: CASSMGGNQPQHF
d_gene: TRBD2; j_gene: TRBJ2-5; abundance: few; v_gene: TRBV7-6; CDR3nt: TGTGCCAGCAGCTTAATAGCGGGATATGGAGAGACCCAGTACTTC; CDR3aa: CASSLIAGYGETQYF
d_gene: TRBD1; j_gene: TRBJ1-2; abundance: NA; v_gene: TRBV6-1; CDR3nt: TGTGCCAGCAGCAGAGACAGGGCCTATGGCTACACCTTC; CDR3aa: CASSRDRAYGYTF
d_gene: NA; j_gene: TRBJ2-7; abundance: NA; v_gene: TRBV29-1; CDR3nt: TGCAGCGTTGGGAGGGACGAGCAGTACTTC; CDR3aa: CSVGRDEQYF
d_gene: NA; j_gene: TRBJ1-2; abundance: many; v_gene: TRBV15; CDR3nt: TGTGCCACCAGAAGAATCGCTTCTCAGCAGTATGGCTACACCTTC; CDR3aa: CATRRIASQQYGYTF
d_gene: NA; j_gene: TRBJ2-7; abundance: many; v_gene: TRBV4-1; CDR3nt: TGCGCCAGCAGCCAAGACCCTACAGGGACCTACGAGCAGTACTTC; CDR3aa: CASSQDPTGTYEQYF
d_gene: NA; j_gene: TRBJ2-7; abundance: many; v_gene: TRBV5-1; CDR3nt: TGCGCCAGCAGCTTGGTTGCTGAGGACGAGCAGTACTTC; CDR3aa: CASSLVAEDEQYF
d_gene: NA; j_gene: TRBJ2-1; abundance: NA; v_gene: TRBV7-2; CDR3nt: TGTGCCAGCAGCTCCCGGGACTCCGGTTATAATGAGCAGTTCTTC; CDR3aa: CASSSRDSGYNEQFF
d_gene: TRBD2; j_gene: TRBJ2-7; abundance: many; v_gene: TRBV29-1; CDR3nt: TGCAGCGTTGGCGGGAGAGGTTACGAGCAGTACTTC; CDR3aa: CSVGGRGYEQYF
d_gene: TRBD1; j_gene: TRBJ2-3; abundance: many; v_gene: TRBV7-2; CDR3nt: TGTGCCAGCAGCATCGGACAGGGCACAGATACGCAGTATTTT; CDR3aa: CASSIGQGTDTQYF
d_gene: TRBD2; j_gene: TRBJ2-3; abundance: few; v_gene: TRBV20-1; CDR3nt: TGCTGTGCTAGTGAGACTAGCGTTAGCACAGATACGCAGTATTTT; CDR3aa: CCASETSVSTDTQYF
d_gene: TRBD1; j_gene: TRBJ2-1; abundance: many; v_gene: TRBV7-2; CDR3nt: TGTGCCAGCAGCCCTAGTGGGGGACAGGGAAGGATCACTGAGCAGTTCTTC; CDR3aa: CASSPSGGQGRITEQFF
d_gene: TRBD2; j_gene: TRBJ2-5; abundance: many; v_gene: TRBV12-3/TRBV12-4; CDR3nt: TGTGCCAGCCGCGACGGGGAGGGGACAGAGACCCAGTACTTC; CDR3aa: CASRDGEGTETQYF
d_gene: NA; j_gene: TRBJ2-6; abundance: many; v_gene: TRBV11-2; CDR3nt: TGTGCCAGCAGCTTAGTTGGGGGCTCTGGGGCCAACGTCCTGACTTTC; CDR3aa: CASSLVGGSGANVLTF
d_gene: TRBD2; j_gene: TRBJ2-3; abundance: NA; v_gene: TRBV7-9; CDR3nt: TGTGCCAGCAGCTTATCTGTAGCGGGAGAGGCAGATACGCAGTATTTT; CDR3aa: CASSLSVAGEADTQYF
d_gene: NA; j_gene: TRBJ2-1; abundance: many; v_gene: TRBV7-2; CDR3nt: TGTGCCAGCAGCCCCTCCCGTGCCGGACCCTACAATGAGCAGTTCTTC; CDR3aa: CASSPSRAGPYNEQFF
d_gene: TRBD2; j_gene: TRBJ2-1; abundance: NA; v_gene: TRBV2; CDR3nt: TGTGCCAGCAGTCGGACTAGCGGGAGGGTTAGTCTCTCCTACAATGAGCAGTTCTTC; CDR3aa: CASSRTSGRVSLSYNEQFF
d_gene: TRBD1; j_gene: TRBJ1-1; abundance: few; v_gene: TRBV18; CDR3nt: TGTGCCAGCGCCTTACAGGGGGTGAACACTGAAGCTTTCTTT; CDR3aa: CASALQGVNTEAFF
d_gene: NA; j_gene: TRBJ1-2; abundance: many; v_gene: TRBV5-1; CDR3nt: TGCGCCAGCAGCTTCCTCGGAGGGGGAAGGGCCAGCTACACCTTC; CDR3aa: CASSFLGGGRASYTF
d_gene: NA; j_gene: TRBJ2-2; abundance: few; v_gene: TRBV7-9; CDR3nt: TGTGCCAGCAGCTGGGGAGGCGGGGAGCTGTTTTTT; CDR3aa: CASSWGGGELFF